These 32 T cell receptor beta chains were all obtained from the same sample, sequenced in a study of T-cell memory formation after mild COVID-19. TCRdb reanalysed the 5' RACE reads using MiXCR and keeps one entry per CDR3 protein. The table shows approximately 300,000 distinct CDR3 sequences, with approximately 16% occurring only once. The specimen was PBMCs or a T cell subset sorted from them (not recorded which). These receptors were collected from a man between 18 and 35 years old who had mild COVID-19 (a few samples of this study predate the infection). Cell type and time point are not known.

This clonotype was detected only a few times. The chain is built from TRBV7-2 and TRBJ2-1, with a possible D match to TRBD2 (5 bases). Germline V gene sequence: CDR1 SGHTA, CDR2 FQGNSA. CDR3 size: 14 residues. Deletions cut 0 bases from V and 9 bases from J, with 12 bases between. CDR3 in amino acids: CASSLAAVRVEQFF. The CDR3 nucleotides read TGTGCCAGCAGCTTAGCAGCGGTACGGGTTGAGCAGTTCTTC.

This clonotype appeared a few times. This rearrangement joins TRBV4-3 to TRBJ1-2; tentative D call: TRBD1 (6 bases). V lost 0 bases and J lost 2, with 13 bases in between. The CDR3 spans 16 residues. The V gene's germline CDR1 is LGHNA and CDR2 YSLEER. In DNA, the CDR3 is TGCGCCAGCAGCCAAGAAGGGGGGGAAAGGAACTATGGCTACACCTTC. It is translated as CASSQEGGERNYGYTF.

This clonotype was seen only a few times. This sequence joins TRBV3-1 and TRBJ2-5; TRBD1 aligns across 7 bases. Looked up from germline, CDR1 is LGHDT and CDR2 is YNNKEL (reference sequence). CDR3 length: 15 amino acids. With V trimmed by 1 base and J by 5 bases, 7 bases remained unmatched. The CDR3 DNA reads TGTGCCAGCAGCCAAGGACAGGGCCTGGGGGAGACCCAGTACTTC. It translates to CASSQGQGLGETQYF.

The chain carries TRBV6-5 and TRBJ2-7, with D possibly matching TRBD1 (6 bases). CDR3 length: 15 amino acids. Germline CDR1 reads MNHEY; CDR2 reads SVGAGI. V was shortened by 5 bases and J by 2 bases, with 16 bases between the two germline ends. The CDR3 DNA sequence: TGTGCCAGCAGTCGGGACAAATACCCTACCTACGAGCAGTACTTC. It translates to CASSRDKYPTYEQYF.

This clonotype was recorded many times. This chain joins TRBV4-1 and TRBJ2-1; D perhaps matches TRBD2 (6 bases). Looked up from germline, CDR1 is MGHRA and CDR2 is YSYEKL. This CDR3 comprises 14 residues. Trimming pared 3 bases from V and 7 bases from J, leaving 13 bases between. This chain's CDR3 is CASSHRGTGNEQFF. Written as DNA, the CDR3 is TGCGCCAGCAGCCACCGGGGGACGGGGAATGAGCAGTTCTTC.

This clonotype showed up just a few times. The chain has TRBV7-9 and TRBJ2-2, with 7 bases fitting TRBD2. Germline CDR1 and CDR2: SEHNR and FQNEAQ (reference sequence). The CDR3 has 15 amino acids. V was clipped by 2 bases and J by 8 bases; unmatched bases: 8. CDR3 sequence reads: CASSLNSAGVGELFF. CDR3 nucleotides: TGTGCCAGCAGCTTAAATTCCGCGGGGGTAGGGGAGCTGTTTTTT.

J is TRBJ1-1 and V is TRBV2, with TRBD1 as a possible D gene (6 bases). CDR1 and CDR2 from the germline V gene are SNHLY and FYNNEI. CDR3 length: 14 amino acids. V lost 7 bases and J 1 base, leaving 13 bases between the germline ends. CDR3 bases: TGTGCCAGCATACCGGGACACACGAACACTGAAGCTTTCTTT. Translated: CASIPGHTNTEAFF.

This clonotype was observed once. The CDR3 DNA reads as TGTGCCACCAGTGATTTCGGGGGACAGGGGATAGATACGCAGTATTTT. Its translation: CATSDFGGQGIDTQYF. The chain joins TRBV24-1 to TRBJ2-3, with 10 nucleotides matching TRBD1. The trim removed 1 base at V and 5 bases at J, leaving 5 bases unmatched. The CDR3 totals 16 residues. Germline V CDR1 and CDR2: KGHDR, SFDVKD.

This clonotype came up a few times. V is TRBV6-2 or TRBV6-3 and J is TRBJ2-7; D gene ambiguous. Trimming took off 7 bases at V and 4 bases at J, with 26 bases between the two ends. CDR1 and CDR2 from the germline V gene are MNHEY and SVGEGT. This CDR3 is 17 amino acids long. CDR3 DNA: TGTGCCAGCATTCGCGACGCCTTCTCCGGGTTTTATTACGAGCAGTACTTC. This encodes CASIRDAFSGFYYEQYF.

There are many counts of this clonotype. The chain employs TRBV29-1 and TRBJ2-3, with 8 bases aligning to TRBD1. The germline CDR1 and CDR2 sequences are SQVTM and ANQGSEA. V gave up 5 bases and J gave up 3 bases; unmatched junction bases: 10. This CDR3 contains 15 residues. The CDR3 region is CSVYLCGQGTDTQYF. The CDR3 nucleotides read TGCAGCGTTTATTTGTGCGGACAGGGAACAGATACGCAGTATTTT.

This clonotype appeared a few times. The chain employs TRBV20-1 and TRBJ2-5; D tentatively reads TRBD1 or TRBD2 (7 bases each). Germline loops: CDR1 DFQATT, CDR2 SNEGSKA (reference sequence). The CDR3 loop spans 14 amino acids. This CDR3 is CSRSPAGTVETQYF. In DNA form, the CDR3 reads TGCAGCCGTTCTCCAGCGGGGACAGTAGAGACCCAGTACTTC.

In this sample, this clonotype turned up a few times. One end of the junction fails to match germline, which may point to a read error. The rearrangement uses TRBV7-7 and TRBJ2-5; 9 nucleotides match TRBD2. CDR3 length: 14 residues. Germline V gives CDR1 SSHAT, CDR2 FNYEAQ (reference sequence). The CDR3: CASSFRAGGQSLCF. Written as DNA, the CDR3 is TGTGCTAGCAGCTTTCGAGCGGGGGGCCAGTCCCTTTGCTTC.

The CDR3: CASSVGQGAYGYTF. CDR3 bases: TGTGCCAGCAGCGTAGGACAGGGCGCCTATGGCTACACCTTC. This sequence joins TRBV9 and TRBJ1-2, with 7 nucleotides matching TRBD1. V shed 0 bases and J 4 bases; nucleotides not matched to a gene: 3. The germline CDR1 and CDR2 sequences are SGDLS and YYNGEE. CDR3 size: 14 residues.

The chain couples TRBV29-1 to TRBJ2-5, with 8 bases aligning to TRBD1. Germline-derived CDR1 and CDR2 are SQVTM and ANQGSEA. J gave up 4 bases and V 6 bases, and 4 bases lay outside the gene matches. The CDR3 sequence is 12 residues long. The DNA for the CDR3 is TGCAGCGTAAGGACAGGGTCAGAGACCCAGTACTTC. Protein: CSVRTGSETQYF.

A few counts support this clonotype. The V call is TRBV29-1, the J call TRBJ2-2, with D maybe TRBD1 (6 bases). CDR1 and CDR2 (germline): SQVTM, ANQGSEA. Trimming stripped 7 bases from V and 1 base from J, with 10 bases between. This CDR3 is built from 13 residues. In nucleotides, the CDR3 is TGCAGCGCCCGGGACAAGAACACCGGGGAGCTGTTTTTT. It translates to CSARDKNTGELFF.

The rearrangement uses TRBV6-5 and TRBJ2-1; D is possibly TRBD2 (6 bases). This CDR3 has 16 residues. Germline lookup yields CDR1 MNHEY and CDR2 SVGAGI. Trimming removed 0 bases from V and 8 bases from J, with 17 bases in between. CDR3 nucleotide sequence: TGTGCCAGCAGTTACTCGTTGGGGGGAGGTAGGGATGAGCAGTTCTTC. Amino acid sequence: CASSYSLGGGRDEQFF.

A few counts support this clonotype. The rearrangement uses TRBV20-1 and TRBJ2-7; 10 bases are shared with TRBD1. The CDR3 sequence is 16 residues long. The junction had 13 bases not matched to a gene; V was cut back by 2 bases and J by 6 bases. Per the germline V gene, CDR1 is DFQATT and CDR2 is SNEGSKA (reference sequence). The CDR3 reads CSARQFGTGDLSEQYV. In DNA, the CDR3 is TGCAGTGCTAGACAATTTGGGACAGGGGATCTATCCGAGCAGTACGTC.

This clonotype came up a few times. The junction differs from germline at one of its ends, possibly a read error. Here the CDR3 DNA reads TGCAGTGCCACAGATCCTGGGACAGGGGGAGCGGGACAACACTTC. Protein: CSATDPGTGGAGQHF. V usage is TRBV20-1 and J usage is TRBJ2-7; the match to TRBD1 covers 11 bases. CDR1 is DFQATT and CDR2 is SNEGSKA in the germline V gene (reference sequence). The CDR3 consists of 15 residues.

This CDR3 reads CASSPEGPPTGTQYF. In nucleotides, the CDR3 is TGCGCCAGCAGCCCCGAGGGACCACCGACCGGCACCCAGTACTTC. This sequence joins TRBV4-3 and TRBJ2-5, with D perhaps matching TRBD1 or TRBD2 (5 bases each). The CDR3 loop spans 15 amino acids. The V and J ends lost 4 bases and 8 bases respectively, with 20 bases between them. Germline CDR1 reads LGHNA; CDR2 reads YSLEER.

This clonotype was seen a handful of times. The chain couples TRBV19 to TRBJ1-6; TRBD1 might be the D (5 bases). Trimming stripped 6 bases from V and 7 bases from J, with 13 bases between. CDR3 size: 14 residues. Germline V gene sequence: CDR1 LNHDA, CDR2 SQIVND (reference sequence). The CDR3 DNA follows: TGTGCCAGTAGCCTCAGGGAAAGGAATTCACCCCTCCACTTT. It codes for CASSLRERNSPLHF.

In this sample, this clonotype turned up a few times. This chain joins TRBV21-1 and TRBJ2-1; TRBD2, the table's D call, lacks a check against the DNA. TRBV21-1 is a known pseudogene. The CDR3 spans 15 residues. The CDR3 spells CASTDDPGLAYEQFF. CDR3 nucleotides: TGTGCCAGCACCGACGACCCTGGACTAGCCTACGAGCAGTTCTTC.

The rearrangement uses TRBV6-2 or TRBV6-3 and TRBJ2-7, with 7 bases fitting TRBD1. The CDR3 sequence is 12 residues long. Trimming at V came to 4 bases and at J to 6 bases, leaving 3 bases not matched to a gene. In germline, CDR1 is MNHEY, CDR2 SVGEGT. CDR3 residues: CASSLQGTEQYV. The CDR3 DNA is TGTGCCAGCAGTTTACAGGGGACCGAGCAGTACGTC.

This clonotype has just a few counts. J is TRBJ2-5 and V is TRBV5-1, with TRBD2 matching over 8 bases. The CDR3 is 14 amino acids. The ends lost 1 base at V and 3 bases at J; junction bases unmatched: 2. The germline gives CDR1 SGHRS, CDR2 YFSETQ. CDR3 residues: CASSLSSGKETQYF. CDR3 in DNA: TGCGCCAGCAGCTTGAGTAGCGGGAAAGAGACCCAGTACTTC.

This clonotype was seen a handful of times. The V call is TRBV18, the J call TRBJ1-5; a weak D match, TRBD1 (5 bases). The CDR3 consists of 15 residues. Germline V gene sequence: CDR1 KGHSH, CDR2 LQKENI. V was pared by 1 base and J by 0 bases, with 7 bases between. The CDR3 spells CASSPQGNSNQPQHF. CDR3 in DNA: TGTGCCAGCTCACCACAGGGGAATAGCAATCAGCCCCAGCATTTT.

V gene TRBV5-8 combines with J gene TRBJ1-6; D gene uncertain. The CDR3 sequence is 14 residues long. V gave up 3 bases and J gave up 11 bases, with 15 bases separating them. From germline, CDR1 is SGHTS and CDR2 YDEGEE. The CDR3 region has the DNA TGTGCCAGCAGCTACGGAGGACTCGGGGCACCCCTCCACTTT. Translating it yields CASSYGGLGAPLHF. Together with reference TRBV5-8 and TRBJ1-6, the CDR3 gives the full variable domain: EAGVTQSPTHLIKTRGQQATLRCSPISGHTSVYWYQQALGLGLQFLLWYDEGEERNRGNFPPRFSGRQFPNYSSELNVNALELEDSALYLCASSYGGLGAPLHFGNGTRLTVT.

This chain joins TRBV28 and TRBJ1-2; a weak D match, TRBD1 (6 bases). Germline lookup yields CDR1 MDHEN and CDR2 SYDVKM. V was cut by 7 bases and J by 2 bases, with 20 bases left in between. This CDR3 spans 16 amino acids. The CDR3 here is CASTPGGFGGNYGYTF. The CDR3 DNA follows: TGTGCCAGCACCCCGGGGGGGTTTGGGGGCAACTATGGCTACACCTTC.

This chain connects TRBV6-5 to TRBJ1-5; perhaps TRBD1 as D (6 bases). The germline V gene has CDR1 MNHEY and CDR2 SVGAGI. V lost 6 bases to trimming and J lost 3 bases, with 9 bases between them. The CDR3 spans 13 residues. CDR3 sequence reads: CASSRDINQPQHF. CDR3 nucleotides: TGTGCCAGCAGCCGGGACATCAATCAGCCCCAGCATTTT.

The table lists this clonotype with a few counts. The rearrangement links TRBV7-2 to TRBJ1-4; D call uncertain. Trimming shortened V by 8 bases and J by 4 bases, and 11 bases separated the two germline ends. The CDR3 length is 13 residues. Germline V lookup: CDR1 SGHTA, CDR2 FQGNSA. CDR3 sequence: CASGIPVNEKLFF. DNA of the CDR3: TGTGCCAGCGGTATCCCAGTTAATGAAAAACTGTTTTTT.

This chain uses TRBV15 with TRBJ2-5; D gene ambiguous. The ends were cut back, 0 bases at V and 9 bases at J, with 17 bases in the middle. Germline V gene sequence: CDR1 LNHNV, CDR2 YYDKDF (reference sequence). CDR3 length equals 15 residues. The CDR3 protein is CATSRDWLVSAAQYF. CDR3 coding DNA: TGTGCCACCAGCAGAGATTGGCTGGTTAGTGCGGCCCAGTACTTC. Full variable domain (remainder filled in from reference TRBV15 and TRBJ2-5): DAMVIQNPRYQVTQFGKPVTLSCSQTLNHNVMYWYQQKSSQAPKLLFHYYDKDFNNEADTPDNFQSRRPNTSFCFLDIRSPGLGDTAMYLCATSRDWLVSAAQYFGPGTRLLVL.

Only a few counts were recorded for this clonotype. The CDR3 region has the DNA TGCGCCAGCAGCTTGGTCCAACAGGGTAATTCACCCCTCCACTTT. Amino acid sequence: CASSLVQQGNSPLHF. J is TRBJ1-6 and V is TRBV5-1, with D possibly matching TRBD1 (6 bases). V lost 0 bases and J lost 6, with 10 bases in between. Germline V gene data show CDR1 as SGHRS and CDR2 as YFSETQ. This CDR3 has 15 amino acids.

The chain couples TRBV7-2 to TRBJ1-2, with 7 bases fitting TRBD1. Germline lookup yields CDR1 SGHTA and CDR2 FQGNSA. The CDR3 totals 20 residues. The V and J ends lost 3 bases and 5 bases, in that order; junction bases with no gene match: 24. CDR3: CASSLNPSKLTGLRQYGYTF. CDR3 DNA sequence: TGTGCCAGCAGCTTGAATCCTTCGAAACTGACAGGGCTCCGTCAATATGGCTACACCTTC.

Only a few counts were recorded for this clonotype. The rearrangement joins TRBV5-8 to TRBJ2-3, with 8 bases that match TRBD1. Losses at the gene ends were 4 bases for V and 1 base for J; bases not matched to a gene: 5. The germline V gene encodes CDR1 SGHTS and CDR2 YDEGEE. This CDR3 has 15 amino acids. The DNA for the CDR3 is TGTGCCAGCAGCACTGGACAGGGTCGCACAGATACGCAGTATTTT. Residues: CASSTGQGRTDTQYF.